This entry lists 13 T cell receptor beta chains sequenced from one sample in a study of T cell responses to AZD1222 COVID-19 vaccine (dated by TCRdb to 2020 to 2023). Library method: the immunoSEQ multiplex PCR assay. In TCRdb, the immuneACCESS table is reduced to in-frame sequences with V and J assigned. These tables do not hold every clone; where another copy was compared, an unresolved V gene accounts for under half, and the others remain unexplained. The sample table records 85,000 to 100,000 clones; less than 90% of these occur just once. The ten biggest clones cover approximately 5.2% of the sample. The time point label of this sample denotes: about 28 days (+/-7) after the second vaccine dose. Sequenced material: peripheral blood, taken 28 days after the second AZD1222 dose. These TCRs come from an adult who received the AZD1222 COVID-19 vaccine.

J is TRBJ2-3 and V is TRBV2; D is uncertain. Looked up from germline, CDR1 is SNHLY and CDR2 is FYNNEI. This CDR3 contains 15 residues. Trimming pared 5 bases from V and 10 bases from J, leaving 22 bases between. The CDR3 reads CASSTGDPEIVAQYF. The CDR3 region has the DNA TGTGCCAGCAGTACCGGAGACCCGGAGATCGTCGCGCAGTATTTT.

The chain uses TRBV5-4 and TRBJ1-6; 8 bases fit TRBD1. V lost 3 bases to trimming and J lost 8 bases; unmatched junction nucleotides: 10. The CDR3 runs 16 residues. The germline CDR1 and CDR2 sequences are SGHNT and YYREEE (reference sequence). This chain's CDR3 is CASSSFLDRADSPLHF. In DNA, the CDR3 is TGTGCCAGCAGCTCTTTTCTGGACAGGGCAGATTCACCCCTCCACTTT.

The J gene is TRBJ2-3, the V gene TRBV19; D possibly corresponds to TRBD1 (6 bases). The CDR3 runs to 16 residues. Germline lookup yields CDR1 LNHDA and CDR2 SQIVND (reference sequence). V lost 5 bases to trimming and J lost 0 bases, with 15 bases between them. The CDR3 spells CASSLQGTSSTDTQYF. The CDR3 bases are TGTGCCAGTAGTCTCCAGGGGACCTCGAGCACAGATACGCAGTATTTT.

The chain joins TRBV10-3 to TRBJ2-1; 11 nucleotides match TRBD2. The V and J ends lost 3 bases and 0 bases, in that order; junction bases with no gene match: 16. The germline V gene encodes CDR1 ENHRY and CDR2 SYGVKD. The CDR3 spans 21 residues. The CDR3 DNA reads as TGTGCCATCAGTGACCCTCATCGAACAACTAGCGGGGGTAGCTCCTACAATGAGCAGTTCTTC. This gives the protein CAISDPHRTTSGGSSYNEQFF.

The rearrangement uses TRBV6-6 and TRBJ1-5; perhaps TRBD1 as D (6 bases). V lost 5 bases and J lost 0, with 11 bases in between. The CDR3 is made up of 15 amino acids. Germline CDR1 is MNHNY and CDR2 is SVGAGI (reference sequence). CDR3 residues: CASSQGHYSNQPQHF. For the CDR3, the DNA is TGTGCCAGCAGTCAGGGACACTATAGCAATCAGCCCCAGCATTTT.

The chain has TRBV6-5 and TRBJ1-1, with 7 bases matching TRBD1. CDR3 length: 13 amino acids. Germline-derived CDR1 and CDR2 are MNHEY and SVGAGI. The J segment lost 11 bases and the V segment lost 7 bases, leaving 13 bases of the junction unmatched. CDR3 sequence: CASNPGTALLAFF. CDR3 coding DNA: TGTGCCAGCAATCCCGGGACAGCCCTTCTTGCTTTCTTT.

The chain joins TRBV18 to TRBJ1-2; 8 bases are a match to TRBD1. The V gene end was trimmed by 3 bases and the J gene end by 4 bases; junction bases not matched to a gene: 7. The V gene's germline CDR1 is KGHSH and CDR2 LQKENI. The CDR3 has 15 residues. DNA for the CDR3: TGTGCCAGCTCACCCCGGGGGACAGGAGCCTATGGCTACACCTTC. As protein: CASSPRGTGAYGYTF. The full variable domain, in which reference TRBV18 and TRBJ1-2 provide the parts outside the CDR3, is NAGVMQNPRHLVRRRGQEARLRCSPMKGHSHVYWYRQLPEEGLKFMVYLQKENIIDESGMPKERFSAEFPKEGPSILRIQQVVRGDSAAYFCASSPRGTGAYGYTFGSGTRLTVV.

CDR3 residues: CASSGTRGTGYTF. The DNA of the CDR3 is TGCGCCAGCAGCGGGACGCGCGGGACTGGCTACACCTTC. The chain uses TRBV10-2 and TRBJ1-2, with D possibly matching TRBD1 (5 bases). CDR1 and CDR2 (germline): WSHSY, SAAADI. The CDR3 loop spans 13 amino acids. V lost 6 bases and J 7 bases, leaving 15 bases between the germline ends.

The J gene is TRBJ2-5, the V gene TRBV19; a possible D gene is TRBD2 (6 bases). CDR3 length: 14 amino acids. Trimming took 3 bases from V and 2 from J, leaving 10 bases between them. Germline loops: CDR1 LNHDA, CDR2 SQIVND (reference sequence). The CDR3 coding sequence is TGTGCCAGTAGTATTGGCGGGGCACAAGAGACCCAGTACTTC. Its translation is CASSIGGAQETQYF.

The rearrangement uses TRBV5-6 and TRBJ2-1, with unresolved D. The CDR3 loop spans 11 amino acids. Germline CDR1 reads SGHDT; CDR2 reads YYEEEE. Trimming removed 3 bases at V and 10 bases at J, with 8 bases between. The CDR3 loop is CASSWIDEQFF. In nucleotides, the CDR3 is TGTGCCAGCAGCTGGATAGACGAGCAGTTCTTC.

This clone is a singleton in its sample. This rearrangement joins TRBV19 to TRBJ2-4; D might be TRBD2 (5 bases). In germline, CDR1 is LNHDA, CDR2 SQIVND (reference sequence). This CDR3 comprises 13 residues. Deletions cut 3 bases from V and 6 bases from J, with 9 bases between. The DNA of the CDR3 is TGTGCCAGTAGTATCGGACGGGGAAACATTCAGTACTTC. This gives the protein CASSIGRGNIQYF. The variable domain in full, completed from reference TRBV19 and TRBJ2-4, reads DGGITQSPKYLFRKEGQNVTLSCEQNLNHDAMYWYRQDPGQGLRLIYYSQIVNDFQKGDIAEGYSVSREKKESFPLTVTSAQKNPTAFYLCASSIGRGNIQYFGAGTRLSVL.

The rearrangement uses TRBV18 and TRBJ2-7; D is ambiguous. Germline loops: CDR1 KGHSH, CDR2 LQKENI. The CDR3 loop spans 15 amino acids. Trimming left V 4 bases short and J 4 bases short, with 17 bases between. CDR3 protein: CASSHSARPKYEQYF. The CDR3 DNA reads as TGTGCCAGCTCACACTCGGCGAGGCCGAAGTACGAGCAGTACTTC.

The chain employs TRBV5-8 and TRBJ1-1, with D hard to call. The CDR3 is 13 amino acids. Germline V gene data show CDR1 as SGHTS and CDR2 as YDEGEE. V was cut by 6 bases and J by 4 bases, with 13 bases left in between. For the CDR3, the DNA is TGTGCCAGCATTTCCCGCCGGGGCACTGAAGCTTTCTTT. Amino acid sequence: CASISRRGTEAFF.